This T cell receptor beta chain was obtained from a study of shared clonotypes between healthy human individuals. This CDR3 is built from 13 residues. In germline, CDR1 is SGHTA, CDR2 FQGNSA. V dropped 5 bases and J dropped 5 bases, with 9 bases sitting between them. Assay: immunoSEQ multiplex PCR; the TCRdb copy retains only in-frame clones and omits some. The sample lists around 2.5 million clones; approximately 93% were seen once. The chain carries TRBV7-2 and TRBJ1-4; tentative D call: TRBD1 (5 bases). The sequence derives from a man younger than 35 in good health. Some clones in this sample may be carry-over from other donors' samples. Sequencing was performed on naive CD4+ T cells from PBMCs. The subset was: CD45RA+ positively selected. CDR3 sequence (DNA): TGTGCCAGCAGCACCCGACAGAATGAAAAACTGTTTTTT. It specifies CASSTRQNEKLFF.